The sequence of this TCR beta chain was determined in a study of blood T cell repertoires in COVID-19. Study in general: Collection of acute and convalescent COVID-19 samples took place in the United States, Italy and Spain.

Clones were sequenced by immunoSEQ multiplex PCR, and TCRdb holds only the in-frame ones, with some missing. The sample lists nearly 80,000 clones; roughly 84% were seen once. Germline V gene sequence: CDR1 MNHNY, CDR2 SVGAGI (reference sequence). This CDR3 spans 14 amino acids. V gave up 5 bases and J gave up 4 bases, with 12 bases separating them. The specimen sequenced was peripheral blood. The gene calls are TRBV6-6 and TRBJ1-3; perhaps TRBD1 as D (5 bases). The receptor was isolated from a man aged 50 or older with acute or convalescent COVID-19. The CDR3 DNA follows: TGTGCCAGCAGTCCAGGGTACCGAGGAAACACCATATATTTT. Its translation: CASSPGYRGNTIYF.